This passage covers 3 T cell receptor beta chains from one sample sequenced in a study of siplizumab effects on memory and regulatory T cells. The protocol was immunoSEQ multiplex PCR, while the TCRdb copy is restricted to in-frame clones and leaves out a portion. The table has 70,000 or so clones, over 70% seen once. Specimen: Tregs sorted from blood. The receptor source for this set is a human donor in good health.

This chain uses TRBV4-2 with TRBJ1-5; D uncertain. CDR3 length equals 14 residues. Trimming took 1 base from V and 3 from J, leaving 7 bases between them. The germline CDR1 and CDR2 sequences are LGHNA and YNFKEQ. The DNA for the CDR3 is TGTGCCAGCAGCCAAGGAAGAGTCAATCAGCCCCAGCATTTT. This codes for CASSQGRVNQPQHF.

This clone has only a few counts. This chain links TRBV10-2 with TRBJ1-2; D gene uncertain. The germline gives CDR1 WSHSY, CDR2 SAAADI. V was clipped by 4 bases and J by 2 bases, with 11 bases between them. CDR3 length equals 14 residues. CDR3 nucleotide sequence: TGCGCCAGCAGTGCCGGCAGGAGCAACTATGGCTACACCTTC. Its protein product is CASSAGRSNYGYTF.

The chain is built from TRBV9 and TRBJ2-1; the match to TRBD2 covers 8 bases. Germline CDR1 is SGDLS and CDR2 is YYNGEE. The CDR3 covers 14 residues. The V gene end was trimmed by 4 bases and the J gene end by 4 bases; junction bases not matched to a gene: 4. CDR3 sequence: CASSPEREYNEQFF. CDR3 nucleotides: TGTGCCAGCAGCCCAGAGCGGGAGTACAATGAGCAGTTCTTC.